This entry lists 19 T cell receptor beta chains sequenced from one sample in a study of beta chain features in type 1 diabetes. The whole isolated RNA underwent reverse transcription, so sequencing captured expressed TCRB transcripts. Sequencing used immunoSEQ multiplex PCR; TCRdb keeps in-frame clones, though not all of them. The data hold 900,000 or so clones, with 15% to 20% observed a single time. Sequenced material: naive CD4+ T cells from blood. The receptors derive from a woman aged 18-29 years in good health.

Of note for this clone: Germline is not matched at one junction end, which may reflect a read error. In DNA, the CDR3 is TGTGCCAGCAGCGAAGACAGGGACACCTACGAGCAGTACTTC. Translating gives CASSEDRDTYEQYF. The rearrangement joins TRBV4-2 to TRBJ2-7; 7 bases are shared with TRBD1. The germline V gene encodes CDR1 LGHNA and CDR2 YNFKEQ. CDR3 size: 14 residues.

In this sample, this clone turned up a few times. The chain employs TRBV5-4 and TRBJ2-1; 11 nucleotides line up with TRBD2. Germline CDR1 is SGHNT and CDR2 is YYREEE (reference sequence). The CDR3 covers 15 residues. V gave up 2 bases and J gave up 7 bases; unmatched junction bases: 5. CDR3 sequence (DNA): TGTGCCAGCAGCTTTGTACTAGCGGGAGAAAATGAGCAGTTCTTC. The encoded protein is CASSFVLAGENEQFF.

The rearrangement joins TRBV6-6 to TRBJ1-1; no reliable D call. Trimming took off 0 bases at V and 3 bases at J, with 8 bases between the two ends. The CDR3 consists of 14 residues. Germline V gene lookup returns CDR1 MNHNY and CDR2 SVGAGI (reference sequence). The CDR3 region is CASSYSNRDTEAFF. CDR3 in DNA: TGTGCCAGCAGTTACTCAAACCGGGACACTGAAGCTTTCTTT.

V is TRBV5-4 and J is TRBJ2-1, with 7 positions matching TRBD2. The junction had 5 bases not matched to a gene; V was cut back by 1 base and J by 4 bases. The V gene's germline CDR1 is SGHNT and CDR2 YYREEE (reference sequence). The length of the CDR3 is 15 residues. Written as DNA, the CDR3 is TGTGCCAGCAGCTTGAATAGCGGGTATTACAATGAGCAGTTCTTC. Translation gives CASSLNSGYYNEQFF.

This clone showed up just a few times. This chain joins TRBV5-1 and TRBJ1-1, with TRBD1 identical over 7 bases. Germline loops: CDR1 SGHRS, CDR2 YFSETQ. Losses at the gene ends were 0 bases for V and 11 bases for J; bases not matched to a gene: 4. This CDR3 has 12 residues. CDR3 region: CASSLDQGEAFF. In DNA, the CDR3 is TGCGCCAGCAGCTTGGACCAGGGGGAGGCTTTCTTT.

This clone was counted only a few times. The genes are TRBV5-1 and TRBJ1-1, with D unclear. Germline values: CDR1 SGHRS, CDR2 YFSETQ. The CDR3 runs to 14 residues. The V end lost 4 bases, the J end lost 6 bases, and 16 bases lay between the germline ends. The DNA of the CDR3 is TGCGCCAGCAGCCTCCCCGATAGGGCGGCTGAAGCTTTCTTT. Amino acids: CASSLPDRAAEAFF.

This clone turned up a few times. The same CDR3 can be traced to other DNA sequences in this sample. The J gene is TRBJ2-5, the V gene TRBV9; the match to TRBD2 covers 16 bases. From germline, CDR1 is SGDLS and CDR2 YYNGEE. CDR3 length equals 17 residues. J gave up 2 bases and V 2 bases, and 3 bases lay outside the gene matches. This chain's CDR3 is CASSVGLAGGGQETQYF. CDR3 sequence (DNA): TGTGCCAGCAGCGTGGGACTAGCGGGAGGGGGACAAGAGACCCAGTACTTC.

This clone was observed a few times. The junction does not match germline at one end; this may be a read error. The J gene is TRBJ2-3, the V gene TRBV7-2, with 7 nucleotides matching TRBD1. This CDR3 comprises 13 residues. Germline CDR1 SGHTA, CDR2 FQGNSA. This chain's CDR3 is CASSLARTGTQYF. In nucleotides, the CDR3 is TGTGCCAGCAGCTTAGCGAGGACAGGTACGCAGTATTTT.

V usage is TRBV6-1 and J usage is TRBJ2-2, with 13 positions matching TRBD2. The CDR3 contains 18 residues. V was clipped by 6 bases and J by 0 bases; unmatched bases: 7. The V gene's germline CDR1 is MNHNS and CDR2 SASEGT. CDR3 protein: CASRERTSGSSNTGELFF. The CDR3 nucleotides are TGTGCCAGCAGGGAAAGGACTAGCGGGAGCTCGAACACCGGGGAGCTGTTTTTT.

This clone was counted only a few times. The genes are TRBV5-1 and TRBJ2-4, with 8 bases lining up with TRBD2. Germline-derived CDR1 and CDR2 are SGHRS and YFSETQ. The CDR3 loop spans 15 amino acids. The V and J ends lost 0 bases and 9 bases, in that order; junction bases with no gene match: 8. The CDR3 region has the DNA TGCGCCAGCAGCTTGGATCAAGCGGGAGTTTCCATTCAGTACTTC. This codes for CASSLDQAGVSIQYF.

This chain uses TRBV6-6 with TRBJ2-7; D may correspond to TRBD1 or TRBD2 (5 bases each). V lost 5 bases and J 2 bases, leaving 13 bases between the germline ends. CDR3 length: 14 residues. Per germline, CDR1 MNHNY and CDR2 SVGAGI (reference sequence). The CDR3 loop reads CASSVRDGPYEQYF. In nucleotides, the CDR3 is TGTGCCAGCAGTGTACGGGACGGACCCTACGAGCAGTACTTC.

The rearrangement uses TRBV28 and TRBJ2-1, with D possibly matching TRBD2 (6 bases). Trimming took 4 bases from V and 6 from J, leaving 13 bases between them. This CDR3 region has 14 residues. Germline V gives CDR1 MDHEN, CDR2 SYDVKM. The CDR3 nucleotides read TGTGCCAGCAGTTACGGAGGGGAGCGCAATGAGCAGTTCTTC. Translated: CASSYGGERNEQFF. Filled out from reference TRBV28 and TRBJ2-1, the complete variable domain reads DVKVTQSSRYLVKRTGEKVFLECVQDMDHENMFWYRQDPGLGLRLIYFSYDVKMKEKGDIPEGYSVSREKKERFSLILESASTNQTSMYLCASSYGGERNEQFFGPGTRLTVL.

J is TRBJ1-1 and V is TRBV29-1; 10 nucleotides line up with TRBD1. The J segment lost 5 bases and the V segment lost 4 bases, leaving 1 base of the junction unmatched. The V gene's germline CDR1 is SQVTM and CDR2 ANQGSEA. This CDR3 contains 12 residues. The CDR3 is CSVADRGTEAFF. CDR3 sequence (DNA): TGCAGCGTTGCGGACAGGGGGACTGAAGCTTTCTTT.

The chain recombines TRBV19 with TRBJ1-5, with D possibly being TRBD1 (5 bases). V was clipped by 4 bases and J by 5 bases, with 15 bases between them. CDR3 length: 15 amino acids. Per the germline V gene, CDR1 is LNHDA and CDR2 is SQIVND (reference sequence). CDR3 nucleotides: TGTGCCAGTAGTAACGTGGCGGGGGGTGATCAGCCCCAGCATTTT. It specifies CASSNVAGGDQPQHF.

This clone was observed a few times. The V and J genes are TRBV28 and TRBJ2-3; D perhaps matches TRBD2 (7 bases). Trimming left V 4 bases short and J 5 bases short, with 19 bases between. The CDR3 contains 16 residues. Germline lookup yields CDR1 MDHEN and CDR2 SYDVKM. The CDR3: CASSSQGREPEDTQYF. CDR3 sequence (DNA): TGTGCCAGCAGTTCGCAGGGGCGGGAGCCCGAAGATACGCAGTATTTT.

The chain recombines TRBV19 with TRBJ2-1; weak D call: TRBD2 (5 bases). The CDR3 has 14 residues. The germline V and J ends were trimmed by 8 bases and 0 bases, with 11 bases remaining between them. Looked up from germline, CDR1 is LNHDA and CDR2 is SQIVND (reference sequence). DNA of the CDR3: TGTGCCAGTGGGAGAGCTAGCTCCTACAATGAGCAGTTCTTC. Translating gives CASGRASSYNEQFF.

This clone was detected only a few times. In DNA, the CDR3 is TGCAGCGTTGGGCACCGGACAGGGGGCGCGGAGACCCAGTACTTC. It translates to CSVGHRTGGAETQYF. This chain uses TRBV29-1 with TRBJ2-5; 11 nucleotides align to TRBD1. The V gene's germline CDR1 is SQVTM and CDR2 ANQGSEA. The CDR3 contains 15 residues. J gave up 5 bases and V 4 bases, and 9 bases lay outside the gene matches.

The chain carries TRBV15 and TRBJ2-5; D tentatively fits TRBD1 or TRBD2 (5 bases each). Per germline, CDR1 LNHNV and CDR2 YYDKDF (reference sequence). The CDR3 has 16 amino acids. Trimming shortened V by 0 bases and J by 2 bases, and 13 bases separated the two germline ends. This CDR3 is CATSRDHGALQETQYF. CDR3 sequence (DNA): TGTGCCACCAGCAGAGATCACGGGGCTCTGCAAGAGACCCAGTACTTC.

This clone was recorded a few times. V and J are TRBV18 and TRBJ2-2; 7 nucleotides agree with TRBD1. CDR1 KGHSH and CDR2 LQKENI come from the germline V gene. The CDR3 spans 15 residues. The trim removed 0 bases at V and 3 bases at J, leaving 1 base unmatched. In DNA form, the CDR3 reads TGTGCCAGCTCACCACCGACAGGGCACACCGGGGAGCTGTTTTTT. It codes for CASSPPTGHTGELFF.